The 19 T cell receptor beta chains below were found in one sample sequenced in a study of cytomegalovirus exposure and HLA in healthy donors. The primer mix had 60 Vbeta and 13 Jbeta primers. Using immunoSEQ multiplex PCR, the repertoire was profiled, and TCRdb retains in-frame clones only, with some absent. Of about 180,000 clones detected, approximately 80% appear once; the ten largest clones hold approximately 1.3%. The source material was PBMCs. The receptors derive from a girl aged 5 to 17 in good health and CMV-seropositive.

V gene TRBV27 combines with J gene TRBJ2-2; 16 bases fit TRBD2. In germline, CDR1 is MNHEY, CDR2 SMNVEV (reference sequence). The CDR3 spans 16 residues. Losses at the gene ends were 3 bases for V and 6 bases for J; bases not matched to a gene: 1. The CDR3 DNA reads TGTGCCAGCAGTTTGGGGACTAGCGGGAGGGCCGGGGAGCTGTTTTTT. Its translation is CASSLGTSGRAGELFF.

The chain combines TRBV28 with TRBJ1-2; possibly TRBD1 for D (6 bases). CDR1 MDHEN and CDR2 SYDVKM come from the germline V gene. Trimming shortened V by 5 bases and J by 8 bases, and 21 bases separated the two germline ends. The CDR3 loop spans 15 amino acids. The CDR3 DNA is TGTGCCAGCAGTCTGCTCCAGGGGCTCGCGTACGGCTACACCTTC. This translates into CASSLLQGLAYGYTF.

This clone has only one observation. The chain has TRBV5-4 and TRBJ2-7; D possibly corresponds to TRBD2 (5 bases). The length of the CDR3 is 15 residues. Trimming shortened V by 4 bases and J by 4 bases, and 18 bases separated the two germline ends. Germline V gene lookup returns CDR1 SGHNT and CDR2 YYREEE (reference sequence). CDR3 protein: CASSHLRDPPYEQYF. The CDR3 DNA follows: TGTGCCAGCAGCCATCTACGGGATCCACCGTACGAGCAGTACTTC.

This clone was seen a few times. CDR3 sequence: CASRTKYAGAGGDTQYF. The CDR3 DNA sequence: TGTGCCAGTAGGACGAAATACGCGGGAGCTGGTGGAGATACGCAGTATTTT. The chain uses TRBV19 and TRBJ2-3, with TRBD2 matching over 7 bases. This CDR3 has 17 amino acids. The V and J ends lost 6 bases and 5 bases, in that order; junction bases with no gene match: 17. Germline V lookup: CDR1 LNHDA, CDR2 SQIVND (reference sequence).

The chain employs TRBV29-1 and TRBJ1-5; 10 bases are a match to TRBD1. CDR3 length: 14 amino acids. Germline-derived CDR1 and CDR2 are SQVTM and ANQGSEA. Losses at the gene ends were 6 bases for V and 1 base for J; bases not matched to a gene: 3. The CDR3 nucleotides read TGCAGCGTCGGGACAGGGGAAAGCAATCAGCCCCAGCATTTT. It encodes CSVGTGESNQPQHF.

This rearrangement joins TRBV5-1 to TRBJ2-5, with D uncertain. Deletions cut 4 bases from V and 9 bases from J, with 7 bases between. The V gene's germline CDR1 is SGHRS and CDR2 YFSETQ. This CDR3 is built from 10 residues. The CDR3 loop reads CASSPLAQYF. CDR3 DNA sequence: TGCGCCAGCAGCCCCCTTGCCCAGTACTTC.

The genes are TRBV2 and TRBJ2-2; no firm D call. Germline CDR1 is SNHLY and CDR2 is FYNNEI. V gave up 7 bases and J gave up 1 base, with 10 bases separating them. The CDR3 sequence is 14 residues long. The CDR3 nucleotides read TGTGCCAGCACTATGACTGGGAACACCGGGGAGCTGTTTTTT. Amino acid sequence: CASTMTGNTGELFF.

The chain couples TRBV23-1 to TRBJ1-1; TRBD1 aligns across 8 bases. TRBV23-1 is an open reading frame whose function is uncertain. The trim removed 2 bases at V and 6 bases at J, leaving 11 bases unmatched. CDR3 length equals 16 residues. The CDR3 loop reads CASSQRNRGFESEAFF. As DNA, the CDR3 is TGCGCCAGCAGTCAACGCAACAGGGGGTTCGAGTCTGAAGCTTTCTTT.

The chain carries TRBV10-2 and TRBJ2-3, with D perhaps matching TRBD1 (5 bases). The CDR3 spans 17 residues. CDR1 WSHSY and CDR2 SAAADI come from the germline V gene. Trimming took off 7 bases at V and 4 bases at J, with 24 bases between the two ends. The DNA for the CDR3 is TGCGCCAGCATCGTAGGGGCCCGGGCTAGAGTGGCAGATACGCAGTATTTT. It is translated as CASIVGARARVADTQYF.

This clone showed up just once. This sequence joins TRBV11-2 and TRBJ2-1; D possibly corresponds to TRBD1 (6 bases). This CDR3 region has 13 residues. The germline V gene has CDR1 SGHAT and CDR2 FQNNGV. The V gene lost 6 bases and the J gene lost 6 bases, with 12 bases spanning the gap. DNA for the CDR3: TGTGCCAGCAGTTCCACAGGGTTCAATGAGCAGTTCTTC. Translated: CASSSTGFNEQFF.

The genes are TRBV9 and TRBJ2-3; 7 nucleotides agree with TRBD2. There are 15 residues in the CDR3. Germline values: CDR1 SGDLS, CDR2 YYNGEE. J was trimmed by 6 bases and V by 5 bases; bases with no gene match: 12. As DNA, the CDR3 is TGTGCCAGCAGGGTGGGGAGGGCCGGAGAGGATACGCAGTATTTT. Residues: CASRVGRAGEDTQYF.

This clone was detected only a few times. The chain couples TRBV7-2 to TRBJ1-2, with TRBD1 identical over 7 bases. With V trimmed by 5 bases and J by 4 bases, 4 bases remained unmatched. The CDR3 runs 13 residues. Germline V gene lookup returns CDR1 SGHTA and CDR2 FQGNSA. The CDR3 nucleotides read TGTGCCAGCAGCCTTACAGGGGCCTATGGCTACACCTTC. It translates to CASSLTGAYGYTF.

This chain uses TRBV6-1 with TRBJ2-7, with 7 nucleotides matching TRBD1. The J segment lost 0 bases and the V segment lost 10 bases, leaving 9 bases of the junction unmatched. The CDR3 has 14 residues. Germline CDR1 MNHNS, CDR2 SASEGT. This CDR3 is CATEWGQLSYEQYF. The CDR3 DNA reads as TGTGCCACCGAATGGGGACAGCTCTCCTACGAGCAGTACTTC.

A single count supports this clone. The V and J genes are TRBV6-5 and TRBJ2-1, with D possibly TRBD2 on 6 matching bases. From germline, CDR1 is MNHEY and CDR2 SVGAGI. V was pared by 5 bases and J by 3 bases, with 8 bases between. This CDR3 region has 13 residues. In nucleotides, the CDR3 is TGTGCCAGCAGTCGGGACTTCTACAATGAGCAGTTCTTC. Its protein product is CASSRDFYNEQFF.

The chain has TRBV27 and TRBJ1-5; no reliable D call. The CDR3 covers 13 residues. V shed 4 bases and J shed 4 bases, with 8 bases lying between them. CDR1 and CDR2 (germline): MNHEY, SMNVEV (reference sequence). The CDR3 nucleotides are TGTGCCAGCAGTTCCGTTACAAATCAGCCCCAGCATTTT. Its protein product is CASSSVTNQPQHF.

The rearrangement uses TRBV19 and TRBJ1-1; no firm D call. The CDR3 spans 13 residues. Trimming removed 6 bases at V and 3 bases at J, with 11 bases between. Looked up from germline, CDR1 is LNHDA and CDR2 is SQIVND (reference sequence). CDR3 coding DNA: TGTGCCAGTAGGAGGAGGGAGTACACTGAAGCTTTCTTT. Its protein product is CASRRREYTEAFF.

The chain couples TRBV5-1 to TRBJ2-3, with 13 bases matching TRBD2. Looked up from germline, CDR1 is SGHRS and CDR2 is YFSETQ. Germline trimming cut 5 bases from V and 4 bases from J; bases unmatched to any gene: 4. This CDR3 is 15 amino acids long. The CDR3 region is CASRTGLAGADTQYF. In nucleotides, the CDR3 is TGCGCCAGCAGGACAGGACTAGCGGGAGCAGATACGCAGTATTTT.

This clone was seen a single time. The V call is TRBV6-5, the J call TRBJ2-7; D not resolved. There are 14 residues in the CDR3. V gave up 3 bases and J gave up 0 bases, with 9 bases separating them. Germline V gene sequence: CDR1 MNHEY, CDR2 SVGAGI. The CDR3: CASSYLSGSYEQYF. The CDR3 DNA sequence: TGTGCCAGCAGTTATTTGTCGGGCTCCTACGAGCAGTACTTC.

The chain recombines TRBV29-1 with TRBJ2-2; 12 bases are a match to TRBD2. Trimming took 5 bases from V and 6 from J; bases not matched to a gene: 16. Germline V gives CDR1 SQVTM, CDR2 ANQGSEA. The CDR3 sequence is 18 residues long. The CDR3, as DNA: TGCAGCGTTTCAGGATGGGCTAGCGGGAGGGCCGGTCCCGGGGAGCTGTTTTTT. Its protein product is CSVSGWASGRAGPGELFF.